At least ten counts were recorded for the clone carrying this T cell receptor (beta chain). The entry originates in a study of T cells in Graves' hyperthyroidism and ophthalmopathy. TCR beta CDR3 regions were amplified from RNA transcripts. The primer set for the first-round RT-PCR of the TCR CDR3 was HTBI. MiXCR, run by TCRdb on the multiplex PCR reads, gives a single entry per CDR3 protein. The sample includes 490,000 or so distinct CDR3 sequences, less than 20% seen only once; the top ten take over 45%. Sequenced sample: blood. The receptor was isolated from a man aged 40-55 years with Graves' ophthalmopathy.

This CDR3 is CASSLAGNPTDTQYF. For the CDR3, the DNA is TGCGCCAGCAGCTTGGCCGGTAACCCCACAGATACGCAGTATTTT. This rearrangement joins TRBV5-1 to TRBJ2-3; D is uncertain. CDR1 SGHRS and CDR2 YFSETQ come from the germline V gene. With 0 bases removed from V and 2 bases from J, the gap between germline ends came to 10 bases. There are 15 residues in the CDR3.